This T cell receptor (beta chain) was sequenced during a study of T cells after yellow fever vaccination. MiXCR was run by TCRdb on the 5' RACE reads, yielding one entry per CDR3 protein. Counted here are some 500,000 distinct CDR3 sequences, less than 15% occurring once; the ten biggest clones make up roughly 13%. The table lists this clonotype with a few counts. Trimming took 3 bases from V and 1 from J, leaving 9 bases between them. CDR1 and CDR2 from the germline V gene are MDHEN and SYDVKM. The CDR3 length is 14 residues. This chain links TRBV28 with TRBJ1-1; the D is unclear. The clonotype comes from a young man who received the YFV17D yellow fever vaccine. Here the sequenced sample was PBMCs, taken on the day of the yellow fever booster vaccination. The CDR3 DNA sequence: TGTGCCAGCAGTTTGATGATGAGGAACACTGAAGCTTTCTTT. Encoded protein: CASSLMMRNTEAFF.